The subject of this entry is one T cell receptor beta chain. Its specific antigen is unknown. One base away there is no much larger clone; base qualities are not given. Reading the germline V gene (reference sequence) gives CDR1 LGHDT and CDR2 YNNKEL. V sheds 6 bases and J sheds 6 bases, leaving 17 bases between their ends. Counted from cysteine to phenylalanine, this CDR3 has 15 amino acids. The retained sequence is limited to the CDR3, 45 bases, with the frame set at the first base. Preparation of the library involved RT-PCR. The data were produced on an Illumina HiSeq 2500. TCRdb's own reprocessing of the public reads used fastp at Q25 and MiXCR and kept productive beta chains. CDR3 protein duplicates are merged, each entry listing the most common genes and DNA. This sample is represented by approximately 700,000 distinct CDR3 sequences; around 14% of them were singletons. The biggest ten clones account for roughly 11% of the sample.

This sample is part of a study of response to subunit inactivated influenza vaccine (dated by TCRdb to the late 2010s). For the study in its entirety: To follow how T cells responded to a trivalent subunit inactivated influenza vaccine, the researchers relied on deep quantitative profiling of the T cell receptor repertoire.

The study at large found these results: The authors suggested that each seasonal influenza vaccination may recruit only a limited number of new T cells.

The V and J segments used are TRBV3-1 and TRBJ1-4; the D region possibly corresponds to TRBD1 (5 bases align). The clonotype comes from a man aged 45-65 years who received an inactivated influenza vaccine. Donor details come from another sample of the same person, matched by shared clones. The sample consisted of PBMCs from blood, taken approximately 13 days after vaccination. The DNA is TGTGCCAGCAGTCGAGACAGTGGGAGTTATGAAAAACTGTTTTTT. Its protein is CASSRDSGSYEKLFF. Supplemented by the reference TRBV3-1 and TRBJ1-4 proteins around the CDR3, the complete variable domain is DTAVSQTPKYLVTQMGNDKSIKCEQNLGHDTMYWYKQDSKKFLKIMFSYNNKELIINETVPNRFSPKSPDKAHLNLHINSLELGDSAVYFCASSRDSGSYEKLFFGSGTQLSVL.